One sample yielded the 19 T cell receptor beta chains listed below, sequenced in a study of T cell responses to AZD1222 COVID-19 vaccine. Clones were read by immunoSEQ multiplex PCR, and TCRdb kept only the in-frame ones, dropping some. This table holds approximately 85,000 clones, approximately 86% found once. This material consisted of peripheral blood, taken on day 0 of AZD1222 vaccination. These receptors were obtained from an adult in good health.

This clone was seen only once. The gene calls are TRBV5-8 and TRBJ1-2, with D unresolved. Per the germline V gene, CDR1 is SGHTS and CDR2 is YDEGEE. The CDR3 totals 11 residues. V gave up 5 bases and J gave up 5 bases, with 7 bases separating them. DNA of the CDR3: TGTGCCAGCAGGCTGGCGTATGGCTACACCTTC. This sequence encodes CASRLAYGYTF.

This chain joins TRBV4-3 and TRBJ1-2; D unresolved. V was shortened by 0 bases and J by 6 bases, with 8 bases between the two germline ends. The germline CDR1 and CDR2 sequences are LGHNA and YSLEER. CDR3 length: 13 residues. The DNA of the CDR3 is TGCGCCAGCAGCCAAGATCCAGCCGATGGCTACACCTTC. It is translated as CASSQDPADGYTF.

V is TRBV11-2 and J is TRBJ1-4, with a tentative D call TRBD1 (5 bases). V lost 2 bases and J lost 8, with 15 bases in between. The CDR3 loop spans 15 amino acids. The germline V gene has CDR1 SGHAT and CDR2 FQNNGV. The CDR3 sequence: CASSLQRGWEEKLFF. Here the CDR3 DNA reads TGTGCCAGCAGCTTACAGAGGGGCTGGGAAGAAAAACTGTTTTTT.

The chain employs TRBV6-5 and TRBJ2-6; 8 bases fit TRBD1. Germline CDR1 reads MNHEY; CDR2 reads SVGAGI. The length of the CDR3 is 15 residues. Trimming at V came to 10 bases and at J to 2 bases, leaving 7 bases not matched to a gene. In DNA, the CDR3 is TGTGCCATCCGACAGGGGAATCCTGGGGCCAACGTCCTGACTTTC. Amino acids: CAIRQGNPGANVLTF.

The chain links TRBV7-3 to TRBJ2-5; 9 bases map to TRBD2. Germline-derived CDR1 and CDR2 are SGHTA and FQGTGA. The CDR3 length is 19 residues. Trimming took 2 bases from V and 2 from J; bases not matched to a gene: 15. The CDR3: CASSLLVREGPGGQETQYF. As DNA, the CDR3 is TGTGCCAGCAGCTTATTGGTGCGGGAGGGCCCTGGGGGACAAGAGACCCAGTACTTC.

This rearrangement joins TRBV7-8 to TRBJ2-1; 14 nucleotides agree with TRBD2. The CDR3 length is 15 residues. The V and J ends lost 5 bases and 7 bases, in that order; junction bases with no gene match: 4. CDR1 SGHVS and CDR2 FQNEAQ come from the germline V gene. CDR3 coding DNA: TGTGCCAGCAGCGCGACTAGCGGGAGGGCTAATGAGCAGTTCTTC. It encodes CASSATSGRANEQFF.

The chain combines TRBV4-1 with TRBJ2-6; D is undetermined. Trimming removed 0 bases from V and 1 base from J, with 4 bases in between. The V gene's germline CDR1 is MGHRA and CDR2 YSYEKL. CDR3 length: 15 residues. The CDR3 spells CASSQEASGANVLTF. The CDR3, as DNA: TGCGCCAGCAGCCAAGAGGCATCTGGGGCCAACGTCCTGACTTTC.

The rearrangement joins TRBV27 to TRBJ2-3, with TRBD2 matching over 7 bases. CDR3 length: 18 residues. The V gene end was trimmed by 4 bases and the J gene end by 4 bases; junction bases not matched to a gene: 17. Germline-derived CDR1 and CDR2 are MNHEY and SMNVEV (reference sequence). The CDR3 DNA reads TGTGCCAGCAGTTCGAGAGTCCGCCTGGCGGGGGAGGCAGATACGCAGTATTTT. It yields the protein CASSSRVRLAGEADTQYF.

V is TRBV3-1 (or the pseudogene TRBV3-2) and J is TRBJ2-3; D call uncertain. Trimming took 0 bases from V and 4 from J, leaving 8 bases between them. The germline V gene encodes CDR1 LGHDT and CDR2 YNNKEL (reference sequence). CDR3 size: 14 residues. CDR3 sequence reads: CASSQDPSPDTQYF. In DNA form, the CDR3 reads TGTGCCAGCAGCCAAGATCCTAGTCCAGATACGCAGTATTTT.

CDR3 region: CASSPPGQGGEKLFF. The CDR3 DNA follows: TGTGCCAGCAGCCCTCCGGGACAGGGAGGTGAAAAACTGTTTTTT. The chain recombines TRBV9 with TRBJ1-4; 9 nucleotides align to TRBD1. Germline-derived CDR1 and CDR2 are SGDLS and YYNGEE. This CDR3 is 15 amino acids long. V was pared by 4 bases and J by 7 bases, with 8 bases of the junction left unmatched.

This rearrangement joins TRBV6-5 to TRBJ1-1; D remains ambiguous. Germline V gives CDR1 MNHEY, CDR2 SVGAGI. The germline V and J ends were trimmed by 2 bases and 7 bases, with 11 bases remaining between them. This CDR3 region has 13 residues. The CDR3 DNA is TGTGCCAGCAGTTACCGAGAGGGAGGTGAAGCTTTCTTT. Its protein is CASSYREGGEAFF.

CDR3 in amino acids: CASSQQDSGYEQYF. The CDR3 coding sequence is TGCGCCAGCAGCCAACAGGACAGTGGCTACGAGCAGTACTTC. The gene calls are TRBV4-1 and TRBJ2-7; a weak D match, TRBD1 (6 bases). V lost 2 bases to trimming and J lost 3 bases, with 11 bases between them. Germline CDR1 MGHRA, CDR2 YSYEKL. The CDR3 covers 14 residues.

V gene TRBV10-3 combines with J gene TRBJ2-7, with 10 nucleotides matching TRBD2. Germline V gene sequence: CDR1 ENHRY, CDR2 SYGVKD. With 2 bases clipped from V and 1 base from J, the junction kept 2 bases outside the gene matches. This CDR3 comprises 15 residues. CDR3 DNA sequence: TGTGCCATCAGTGAGCCGACTAGCGGGTCCTACGAGCAGTACTTC. Residues: CAISEPTSGSYEQYF.

The chain has TRBV5-6 and TRBJ1-4, with D hard to call. This CDR3 has 14 residues. Trimming pared 0 bases from V and 7 bases from J, leaving 10 bases between. Germline V lookup: CDR1 SGHDT, CDR2 YYEEEE. Written as DNA, the CDR3 is TGTGCCAGCAGCTTGGGAGGGTTGGGTGAAAAACTGTTTTTT. Amino acid sequence: CASSLGGLGEKLFF.

The V call is TRBV7-9, the J call TRBJ2-1, with 7 bases lining up with TRBD1. The V gene's germline CDR1 is SEHNR and CDR2 FQNEAQ (reference sequence). With 5 bases clipped from V and 8 bases from J, the junction kept 9 bases outside the gene matches. The CDR3 runs to 14 residues. The CDR3 coding sequence is TGTGCCAGCAGCCCGACAGGGAAGGGGGATGAGCAGTTCTTC. Protein product: CASSPTGKGDEQFF. The variable domain in full, completed from reference TRBV7-9 and TRBJ2-1, reads DTGVSQNPRHKITKRGQNVTFRCDPISEHNRLYWYRQTLGQGPEFLTYFQNEAQLEKSRLLSDRFSAERPKGSFSTLEIQRTEQGDSAMYLCASSPTGKGDEQFFGPGTRLTVL.

The chain couples TRBV6-1 to TRBJ1-5; D is undetermined. The germline CDR1 and CDR2 sequences are MNHNS and SASEGT. V was cut by 2 bases and J by 3 bases, with 5 bases left in between. There are 13 residues in the CDR3. CDR3 sequence: CASSEYDNQPQHF. The CDR3 DNA follows: TGTGCCAGCAGTGAATATGACAATCAGCCCCAGCATTTT.

This chain links TRBV19 with TRBJ2-3, with TRBD2 identical over 7 bases. Germline V gene lookup returns CDR1 LNHDA and CDR2 SQIVND (reference sequence). This CDR3 is 18 amino acids long. J gave up 0 bases and V 5 bases, and 14 bases lay outside the gene matches. The CDR3: CASSQAGASGPSTDTQYF. The DNA for the CDR3 is TGTGCCAGTAGTCAAGCCGGGGCTAGCGGACCTAGCACAGATACGCAGTATTTT.

The chain joins TRBV7-2 to TRBJ2-3, with a tentative D call TRBD2 (5 bases). CDR3 length: 14 amino acids. CDR1 and CDR2 (germline): SGHTA, FQGNSA. The ends were cut back, 8 bases at V and 4 bases at J, with 16 bases in the middle. The CDR3 sequence: CASVTGQRADTQYF. DNA of the CDR3: TGTGCCAGCGTCACGGGCCAGAGGGCAGATACGCAGTATTTT.

The chain couples TRBV7-9 to TRBJ2-7; D is unresolved. Germline V gene lookup returns CDR1 SEHNR and CDR2 FQNEAQ (reference sequence). Trimming took 1 base from V and 5 from J, leaving 6 bases between them. The CDR3 has 12 amino acids. CDR3 protein: CASSLVAHEQYF. The CDR3 DNA reads TGTGCCAGCAGCTTAGTAGCCCACGAGCAGTACTTC.